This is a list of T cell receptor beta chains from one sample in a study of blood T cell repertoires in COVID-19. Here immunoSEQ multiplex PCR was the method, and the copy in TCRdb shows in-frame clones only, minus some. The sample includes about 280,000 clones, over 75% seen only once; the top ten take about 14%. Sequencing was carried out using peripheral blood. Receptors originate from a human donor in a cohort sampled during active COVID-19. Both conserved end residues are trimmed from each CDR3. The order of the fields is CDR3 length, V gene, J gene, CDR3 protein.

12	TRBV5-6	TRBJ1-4	ASSSQGPSEKLF
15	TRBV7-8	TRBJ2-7	ASSLAPLGQGAYEQY
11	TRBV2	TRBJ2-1	ASMERDYNEQF
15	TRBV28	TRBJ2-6	ASKDRIGVSGANVLT
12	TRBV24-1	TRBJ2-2	ATSEPRDTGELF
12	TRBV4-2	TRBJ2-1	ASREIRNSQEQF
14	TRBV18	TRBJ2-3	ASSPTRDRATDTQY
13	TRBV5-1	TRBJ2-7	ASSPGGVWASEQY
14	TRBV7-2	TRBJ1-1	ASSFSSSFLNTEAF
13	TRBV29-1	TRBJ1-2	SVASPMGQGSGYT
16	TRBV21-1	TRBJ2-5	ASSKARGKREVGETQY
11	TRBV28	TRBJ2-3	ASRPQTRDTQY
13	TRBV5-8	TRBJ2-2	ASTLTGVWAGELF